Listed below are T cell receptor beta chains from one sample, sequenced in a study of control samples from healthy donors and cancer patients. Only in-frame clones appear in the TCRdb table, and some are missing; sequencing was by immunoSEQ multiplex PCR. The sample records 100,000 to 150,000 clones, more than 70% being singletons. The material sequenced was blood. The receptors derive from a man aged 45-65 years in good health. Both conserved end residues are part of each CDR3. The D gene is left open where the match is weak. Clone size, where shown, is once, few, many, or a class for clones that have expanded.

d_gene	j_gene	abundance	v_gene	CDR3aa	CDR3nt
.	TRBJ2-7	.	TRBV5-4	CASSFPGHPYEQYF	TGTGCCAGCAGCTTTCCGGGACATCCCTACGAGCAGTACTTC
TRBD1	TRBJ2-7	.	TRBV29-1	CSVRDRGNEQYF	TGCAGCGTGAGAGACAGGGGTAACGAGCAGTACTTC
.	TRBJ2-3	.	TRBV29-1	CSVITTTGSTDTQYF	TGCAGCGTCATAACTACAACTGGTAGCACAGATACGCAGTATTTT
TRBD2	TRBJ2-1	.	TRBV6-4	CASSDTAGGRYNEQFF	TGTGCCAGCAGTGACACTGCGGGGGGGCGCTACAATGAGCAGTTCTTC
.	TRBJ2-1	.	TRBV6-6	CASRRLDRNNEQFF	TGTGCCAGCAGACGCCTAGACAGAAACAATGAGCAGTTCTTC
TRBD1	TRBJ1-1	.	TRBV5-1	CASSSTGWTGNTEAFF	TGCGCCAGCAGCTCGACAGGATGGACAGGGAACACTGAAGCTTTCTTT
.	TRBJ2-7	.	TRBV7-9	CASSPPDNRVLPYEQYF	TGTGCCAGCAGCCCTCCTGACAATAGGGTCTTACCCTACGAGCAGTACTTC
.	TRBJ2-3	.	TRBV7-9	CASSPWGGESDTQYF	TGTGCCAGCAGCCCCTGGGGCGGGGAATCAGATACGCAGTATTTT
.	TRBJ2-5	.	TRBV19	CASSIWVDSNQYF	TGTGCCAGTAGTATATGGGTGGACAGCAACCAGTACTTC
.	TRBJ2-7	once	TRBV6-2/TRBV6-3	CASSYSMAAAAYEQYF	TGTGCCAGCAGTTACTCGATGGCGGCAGCAGCCTACGAGCAGTACTTC
.	TRBJ2-7	.	TRBV7-8	CASSPSSYEQYF	TGTGCCAGCAGCCCTAGCTCCTACGAGCAGTACTTC
TRBD1	TRBJ1-6	.	TRBV6-1	CASSEFFGTANSPLHF	TGTGCCAGCAGTGAATTTTTTGGGACAGCGAATTCACCCCTCCACTTT
.	TRBJ2-3	once	TRBV9	CASSGGGGRGSTDTQYF	TGTGCCAGCAGCGGAGGGGGCGGGCGGGGAAGCACAGATACGCAGTATTTT
.	TRBJ1-2	.	TRBV3-1/TRBV3-2	CASSQDGGRGYGYTF	TGTGCCAGCAGCCAAGATGGGGGCAGGGGCTATGGCTACACCTTC
.	TRBJ2-2	.	TRBV5-4	CASSFVRGTNAGELFF	TGTGCCAGCAGCTTTGTCAGGGGAACAAACGCCGGGGAGCTGTTTTTT
.	TRBJ1-6	.	TRBV5-1	CASSFDPDSDSPLHF	TGCGCCAGCAGCTTCGATCCGGACAGCGATTCACCCCTCCACTTT
TRBD1	TRBJ2-7	few	TRBV7-9	CASSFGTGAEEQYF	TGTGCCAGCAGCTTTGGCACAGGGGCGGAAGAGCAGTACTTC
.	TRBJ2-2	.	TRBV5-1	CASSLAPPGTGELFF	TGCGCCAGCAGCTTGGCTCCGCCTGGCACCGGGGAGCTGTTTTTT
.	TRBJ2-1	.	TRBV19	CASSRGGVSYNEQFF	TGTGCCAGTAGCCGAGGGGGGGTCTCCTACAATGAGCAGTTCTTC
TRBD2	TRBJ2-2	.	TRBV7-3	CASSSGTSGAAGELFF	TGTGCCAGCAGCTCCGGGACTAGCGGGGCGGCCGGGGAGCTGTTTTTT
.	TRBJ2-7	.	TRBV29-1	CSVFGTAGYEQYF	TGCAGCGTTTTCGGGACGGCAGGTTACGAGCAGTACTTC
.	TRBJ2-1	.	TRBV7-3	CASSLRGGDDNEQFF	TGTGCCAGCAGCTTAAGGGGCGGGGATGACAATGAGCAGTTCTTC
.	TRBJ2-7	.	TRBV11-1	CASSVAGHEYEQYF	TGTGCCAGCAGCGTGGCGGGACACGAATACGAGCAGTACTTC
.	TRBJ1-1	.	TRBV7-3	CASSSGGGRGNTEAFF	TGTGCCAGCAGCTCGGGCGGGGGCCGAGGGAACACTGAAGCTTTCTTT
TRBD1	TRBJ1-3	.	TRBV2	CASDRAGNTIYF	TGTGCCAGCGACAGGGCCGGAAACACCATATATTTT
.	TRBJ1-1	.	TRBV5-1	CASSLVRGTEAFF	TGCGCCAGCAGCTTGGTTAGGGGCACTGAAGCTTTCTTT
.	TRBJ1-2	.	TRBV2	CASSGVSEGHGYTF	TGTGCCAGCAGTGGAGTCTCGGAAGGTCACGGCTACACCTTC
TRBD2	TRBJ2-1	once	TRBV9	CASSLGTSGGASYNEQFF	TGTGCCAGCAGCCTCGGGACTAGCGGGGGGGCTTCCTACAATGAGCAGTTCTTC